Below, 2 T cell receptor beta chains from the same sample are listed, as sequenced in a study of cytomegalovirus exposure and HLA in healthy donors (dated by TCRdb to the late 2010s). The receptor library was made with the immunoSEQ multiplex PCR assay. The multiplex PCR relied on a mix of 60 forward primers for TCR Vbeta segments and 13 reverse primers for TCR Jbeta segments. Imported from immuneACCESS, the table was reduced by TCRdb to in-frame sequences with V and J called. These copies leave out some clones; in studies compared against another copy, an unresolved V gene accounts for under half, and the cause of the remainder is not known. Present in this sample are 150,000 to 200,000 clones, 70% of which were seen just once. The ten largest clones capture roughly 4.5% of the sample. Sequencing was carried out using PBMCs. All receptors derive from a man between 18 and 29 years old in good health and CMV-seropositive.

This clone was seen a few times. This chain uses TRBV30 with TRBJ1-2; D is uncertain. Germline CDR1 is GTSNPN and CDR2 is SVGIG (reference sequence). V shed 0 bases and J shed 8 bases, with 19 bases lying between them. The CDR3 covers 15 residues. This CDR3 is CAWSVLKGGSSGYTF. The CDR3 region has the DNA TGTGCCTGGAGTGTACTTAAGGGAGGATCGTCGGGCTACACCTTC.

This clone showed up just once. The chain couples TRBV11-2 to TRBJ2-1, with 9 bases that match TRBD2. Germline trimming cut 5 bases from V and 0 bases from J; bases unmatched to any gene: 5. CDR3 length: 16 residues. Germline CDR1 is SGHAT and CDR2 is FQNNGV. The CDR3 protein is CASSTLAGDSYNEQFF. The CDR3 DNA reads as TGTGCCAGCAGCACCTTAGCGGGGGACTCCTACAATGAGCAGTTCTTC.